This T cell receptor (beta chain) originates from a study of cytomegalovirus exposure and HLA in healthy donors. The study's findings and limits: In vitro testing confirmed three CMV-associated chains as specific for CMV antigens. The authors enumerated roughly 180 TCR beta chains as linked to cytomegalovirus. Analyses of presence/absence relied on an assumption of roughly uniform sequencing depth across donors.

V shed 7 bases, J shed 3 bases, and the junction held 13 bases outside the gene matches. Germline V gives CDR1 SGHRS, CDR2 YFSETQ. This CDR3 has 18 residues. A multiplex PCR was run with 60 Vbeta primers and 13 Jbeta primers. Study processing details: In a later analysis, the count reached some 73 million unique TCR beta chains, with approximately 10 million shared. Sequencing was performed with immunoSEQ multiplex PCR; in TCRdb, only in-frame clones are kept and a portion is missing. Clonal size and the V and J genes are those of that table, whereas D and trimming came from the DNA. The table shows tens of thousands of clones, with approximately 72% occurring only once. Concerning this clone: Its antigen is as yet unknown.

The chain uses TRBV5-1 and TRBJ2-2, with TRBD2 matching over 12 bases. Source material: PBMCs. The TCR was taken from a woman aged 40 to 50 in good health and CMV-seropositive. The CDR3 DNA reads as TGCGCCAGCTCTAAGGGACTAGCGGGTGGCTGGGACACCGGGGAGCTGTTTTTT. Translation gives CASSKGLAGGWDTGELFF.